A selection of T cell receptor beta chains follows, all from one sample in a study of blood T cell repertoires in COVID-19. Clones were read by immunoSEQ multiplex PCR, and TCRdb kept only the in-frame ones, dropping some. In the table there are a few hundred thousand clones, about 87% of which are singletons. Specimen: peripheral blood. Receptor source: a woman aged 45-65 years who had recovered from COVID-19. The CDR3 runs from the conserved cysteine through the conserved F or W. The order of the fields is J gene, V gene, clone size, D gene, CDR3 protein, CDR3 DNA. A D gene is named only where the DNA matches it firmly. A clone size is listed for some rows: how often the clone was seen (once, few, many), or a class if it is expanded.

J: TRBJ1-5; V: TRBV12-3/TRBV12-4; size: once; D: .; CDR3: CASSFAENQPQHF; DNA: TGTGCCAGCAGTTTCGCGGAGAATCAGCCCCAGCATTTT
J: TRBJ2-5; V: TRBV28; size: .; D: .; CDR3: CASSFGSLGTQYF; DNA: TGTGCCAGCAGTTTCGGGTCCCTTGGGACCCAGTACTTC
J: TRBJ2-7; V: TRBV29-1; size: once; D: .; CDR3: CSVEDRGNEQYF; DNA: TGCAGCGTTGAAGATAGGGGGAACGAGCAGTACTTC
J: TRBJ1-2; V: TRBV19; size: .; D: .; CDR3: CASSTTVFYGYTF; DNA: TGTGCCAGTAGTACTACAGTTTTCTATGGCTACACCTTC
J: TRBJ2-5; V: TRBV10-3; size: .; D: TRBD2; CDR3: CAISEISGGQETQYF; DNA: TGTGCCATCAGTGAGATAAGCGGGGGTCAAGAGACCCAGTACTTC
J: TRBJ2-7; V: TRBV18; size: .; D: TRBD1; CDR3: CASSPGQGLKIPYSYEQYF; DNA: TGTGCCAGCTCACCCGGACAGGGACTGAAAATCCCCTACTCCTACGAGCAGTACTTC
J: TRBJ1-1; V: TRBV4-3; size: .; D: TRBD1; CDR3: CASSQLGTGAEAFF; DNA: TGCGCCAGCAGCCAATTAGGGACAGGGGCTGAAGCTTTCTTT
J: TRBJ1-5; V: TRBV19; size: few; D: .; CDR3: CASSIPPGQPQHF; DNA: TGTGCCAGTAGTATCCCTCCCGGGCAGCCCCAGCATTTT
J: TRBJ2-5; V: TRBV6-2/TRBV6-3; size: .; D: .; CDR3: CASSLNRQETQYF; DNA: TGTGCCAGCAGTTTAAACAGACAAGAGACCCAGTACTTC
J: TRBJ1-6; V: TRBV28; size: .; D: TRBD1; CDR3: CASTSSTGALHF; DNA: TGTGCCAGCACTTCTTCGACAGGGGCCCTCCACTTT
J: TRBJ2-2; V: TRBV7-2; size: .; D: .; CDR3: CASRLQGGDTGELFF; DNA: TGTGCCAGCAGACTGCAGGGAGGTGACACCGGGGAGCTGTTTTTT
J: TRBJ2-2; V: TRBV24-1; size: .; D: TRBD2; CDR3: CATGTETSGGPAGELFF; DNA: TGTGCCACCGGGACGGAGACTAGCGGGGGGCCGGCCGGGGAGCTGTTTTTT
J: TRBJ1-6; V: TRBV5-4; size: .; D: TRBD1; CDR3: CASSPNGDRESPLHF; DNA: TGTGCCAGCAGCCCGAACGGGGACAGGGAGTCACCCCTCCACTTT
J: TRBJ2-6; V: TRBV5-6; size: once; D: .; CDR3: CASSFYSGAGANVLTF; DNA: TGTGCCAGCAGCTTTTATTCCGGGGCTGGGGCCAACGTCCTGACTTTC
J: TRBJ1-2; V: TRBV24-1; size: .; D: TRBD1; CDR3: CATSDNRRQGATGYTF; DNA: TGTGCCACCAGTGACAACCGAAGACAGGGGGCGACTGGCTACACCTTC
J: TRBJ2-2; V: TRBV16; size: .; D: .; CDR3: CASSRQSGELFF; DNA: TGTGCCAGCAGCAGACAGTCCGGGGAGCTGTTTTTT
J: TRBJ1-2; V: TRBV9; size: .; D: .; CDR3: CASSVAGQNYGYTF; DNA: TGTGCCAGCAGCGTAGCCGGACAGAACTATGGCTACACCTTC
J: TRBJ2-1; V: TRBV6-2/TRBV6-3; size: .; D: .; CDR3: CASSYSSSFKFPNYNEQFF; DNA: TGTGCCAGCAGTTACTCGAGTTCTTTTAAGTTTCCGAACTACAATGAGCAGTTCTTC
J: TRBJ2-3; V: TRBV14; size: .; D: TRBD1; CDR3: CASSQDRALYLRSPDTQYF; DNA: TGTGCCAGCAGCCAGGACAGGGCCCTTTACCTTAGGTCCCCAGATACGCAGTATTTT
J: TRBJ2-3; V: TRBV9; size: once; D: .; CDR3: CASSVAGVPPIDTQYF; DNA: TGTGCCAGCAGCGTAGCGGGAGTACCACCTATAGATACGCAGTATTTT
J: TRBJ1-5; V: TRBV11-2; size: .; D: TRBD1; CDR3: CASSLDRETGLNQPQHF; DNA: TGTGCCAGCAGCTTAGATCGGGAGACAGGGTTGAATCAGCCCCAGCATTTT
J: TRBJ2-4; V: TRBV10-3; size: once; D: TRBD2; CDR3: CAISESTSGRIQYF; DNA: TGTGCCATCAGTGAGTCGACTAGCGGGAGGATCCAGTACTTC